This T cell receptor (beta chain) came from a study of monozygotic twins with cystic fibrosis (dated by TCRdb to about 2021). About the full investigation: Barcoded libraries were prepared with roughly 15 PCR cycles from about 3 micrograms of fragmented DNA. The study compared TCR beta repertoires within and between 16 monozygotic twin pairs with cystic fibrosis to assess genetic influence on V and J gene usage. Made up mostly of children and adolescents, the cohort included ten female and six male twin pairs ranging in age from roughly 2.0 to 40 years, with a median of about 9.5 years. Twins were ranked among 850 to 1,100 cohort participants for weight-for-height and FEVPerc (FEV1 disease centile) on the day of blood sampling. Data for three of the twin pairs had been reported previously in another context.

The twin pairs came from the European Cystic Fibrosis Twin and Sibling Study Cohort, which recruited patients from over a hundred CF clinics across 14 European countries. Zygosity and CFTR genotype were confirmed in-house, and zygosity was tested by multiplex PCR of nine short tandem repeat loci. Peripheral blood was sampled from each twin, with clinical parameters recorded on the day of blood sampling. Genomic DNA was isolated from peripheral blood cells with phenol/chloroform and kept in TE buffer at 4 degrees C. TCR beta CDR3 regions were amplified by multiplex PCR with the immunoSEQ immune profiling system according to the manufacturer's instructions. Sequencing was performed on an Illumina NextSeq system. Per the source publication's procedure: The immunoSEQ Analyzer platform handled processing of the sequence data, and clonality was calculated by taking the square root of Simpson's index of productive rearrangements. Similarity in V and J usage was quantified by Jensen-Shannon distance, and CDR3 generation probabilities were calculated with OLGA. Shared CDR3 sequences were searched against the immuneACCESS database (August 2020) and VDJdb (December 2020). The clones in this table, taken by TCRdb from immuneACCESS, are in-frame only. Not every clone is retained; where verified, under half of the shortfall comes from an unresolved V gene, and the cause of the rest is unknown. Clone size and the V and J calls come from that table; the DNA yielded D and trimming. The sample table holds 15,000 to 20,000 clones, of which roughly 89% were seen once. The ten largest clones add up to roughly 1.6% of the sample.

Regarding this clone: It has no known antigen specificity. Per-base qualities were not stored, and no clone one base away is much larger.

Paper-wide results and their limitations: The greatest similarity to the co-twin was observed for V gene usage in 13 of 16 pairs and for J usage in 8 of 16 pairs, which suggested genetic constraints. Monozygotic CF twin pairs shared significantly more nucleotide-identical clonotypes within each pair than unrelated CF individuals shared with one another (P = 0.000026, Mann-Whitney). Only a small cohort was studied, and no association of shared CDR3 numbers with age, concordance or disease severity was found. Simpson clonality was generally low (median approximately 0.009), suggesting a naive-dominated repertoire, with higher clonality in the most severely affected patients.

From a lookup of the germline V gene, CDR1 and CDR2 are SQVTM and ANQGSEA. From the cysteine through the phenylalanine, the CDR3 covers 14 amino acids. CDR3 DNA only is kept here, 42 bases in frame from base 1. The V end loses 0 bases and the J end loses 3 bases, and a stretch of 12 bases separates them. The TCR sequence derives from a girl aged 2-10 years with cystic fibrosis. The chain is made from TRBV29-1 and TRBJ2-7; the D gene is possibly TRBD1 or TRBD2, each agreeing over 5 bases. Sequencing was carried out using blood. CDR3 reads: CSVEEPGRNYEQYF. In nucleotide form, the sequence is TGCAGCGTTGAAGAACCGGGACGAAACTACGAGCAGTACTTC.